This TCR beta chain was found in a study of tumor and adjacent non-tumor tissue in lung cancer. The library came from three nested PCR rounds adapted from ARM-PCR protocols. A single record per CDR3 protein comes from TCRdb applying MiXCR to the multiplex PCR reads. There are over 100,000 distinct CDR3 sequences in the sample; roughly 74% occur only once, and 30% to 45% lies in the top ten. No cell sorting was done before RNA was extracted from the tissue. Between August and November 2014, newly diagnosed, chemotherapy-naive lung cancer patients underwent thoracic surgery in China. The CDR3 totals 11 residues. From germline, CDR1 is WNHNN and CDR2 SYGVQD (reference sequence). Overall study findings and caveats: TCR diversity was significantly greater in tumor than normal lung tissue.

A word on this clonotype: What it recognizes is unknown. One end of the junction fails to match germline, which may point to a read error.

The sequence was collected from a woman aged 60-75 years with non-small cell lung cancer. The chain links TRBV10-1 to TRBJ2-7, with TRBD1 as a possible D gene (5 bases). The specimen was lung tumor tissue. Here the CDR3 DNA reads TGCGCCAGCAGTAAGGGGCTGGAGCCGTACTTC. It is translated as CASSKGLEPYF.